These 10 T cell receptor beta chains were all obtained from the same sample, sequenced in a study of blood T cell repertoires in COVID-19. Using immunoSEQ multiplex PCR, the repertoire was profiled, and TCRdb retains in-frame clones only, with some absent. Of over 150,000 clones detected, approximately 86% appear once; the ten largest clones hold less than 1.5%. The sequenced sample was peripheral blood. These TCRs come from a man younger than 45 with acute or convalescent COVID-19.

V usage is TRBV7-3 and J usage is TRBJ2-1; D is perhaps TRBD2 (5 bases). CDR1 is SGHTA and CDR2 is FQGTGA in the germline V gene. This CDR3 spans 16 amino acids. V shed 2 bases and J shed 0 bases, with 11 bases lying between them. Here the CDR3 DNA reads TGTGCCAGCAGCTTATCGTTGACTAACTCCTACAATGAGCAGTTCTTC. This codes for CASSLSLTNSYNEQFF.

The chain carries TRBV19 and TRBJ1-1; D unresolved. The germline V gene has CDR1 LNHDA and CDR2 SQIVND (reference sequence). Trimming took 3 bases from V and 5 from J, leaving 16 bases between them. The CDR3 contains 15 residues. Here the CDR3 reads CASSIGSVVLTEAFF. The CDR3 DNA reads TGTGCCAGTAGTATTGGTAGTGTGGTTTTGACTGAAGCTTTCTTT.

The chain uses TRBV19 and TRBJ2-2; D is ambiguous. CDR1 is LNHDA, CDR2 SQIVND, per germline (reference sequence). V was clipped by 0 bases and J by 6 bases, with 8 bases between them. There are 14 residues in the CDR3. The CDR3 loop is CASSIDREAGELFF. DNA of the CDR3: TGTGCCAGTAGTATAGATCGAGAGGCCGGGGAGCTGTTTTTT. The full variable domain, in which reference TRBV19 and TRBJ2-2 provide the parts outside the CDR3, is DGGITQSPKYLFRKEGQNVTLSCEQNLNHDAMYWYRQDPGQGLRLIYYSQIVNDFQKGDIAEGYSVSREKKESFPLTVTSAQKNPTAFYLCASSIDREAGELFFGEGSRLTVL.

This sequence joins TRBV9 and TRBJ1-4, with D possibly matching TRBD1 (6 bases). The V gene lost 4 bases and the J gene lost 14 bases, with 15 bases spanning the gap. The V gene's germline CDR1 is SGDLS and CDR2 YYNGEE. This CDR3 comprises 12 residues. CDR3 protein: CASSPNERGLFF. CDR3 coding DNA: TGTGCCAGCAGCCCAAACGAGAGGGGGCTGTTTTTT.

This clone appeared once. The chain couples TRBV6-5 to TRBJ1-3; possibly TRBD1 for D (6 bases). Germline CDR1 reads MNHEY; CDR2 reads SVGAGI. V was trimmed by 3 bases and J by 7 bases, leaving 10 bases between them. The CDR3 loop spans 13 amino acids. Here the CDR3 reads CASSYDRTNTIYF. In DNA form, the CDR3 reads TGTGCCAGCAGTTATGACAGGACCAACACCATATATTTT.

This clone was counted many times. The chain recombines TRBV28 with TRBJ2-7; D possibly corresponds to TRBD2 (6 bases). This CDR3 has 14 amino acids. From germline, CDR1 is MDHEN and CDR2 SYDVKM. V lost 6 bases to trimming and J lost 1 base, with 13 bases between them. Here the CDR3 reads CASRTSLSSYEQYF. The CDR3 region has the DNA TGTGCCAGCAGGACTAGTCTTTCTTCCTACGAGCAGTACTTC.

This chain links TRBV18 with TRBJ2-7, with 9 nucleotides matching TRBD1. The length of the CDR3 is 15 residues. Germline-derived CDR1 and CDR2 are KGHSH and LQKENI. V lost 0 bases and J lost 2; bases outside the gene matches: 2. CDR3 coding DNA: TGTGCCAGCTCACCACCGGGGACAGGGACCTACGAGCAGTACTTC. Translation gives CASSPPGTGTYEQYF.

This chain uses TRBV6-1 with TRBJ1-2; possible D gene TRBD1, 6 bases. V lost 3 bases and J lost 4, with 12 bases in between. The CDR3 runs 14 residues. Germline loops: CDR1 MNHNS, CDR2 SASEGT. As DNA, the CDR3 is TGTGCCAGCAGTGATAAACAGGGTGTCTATGGCTACACCTTC. Amino acid sequence: CASSDKQGVYGYTF.

The chain is built from TRBV30 and TRBJ2-7; 9 nucleotides line up with TRBD2. This CDR3 has 15 amino acids. Trimming removed 2 bases from V and 3 bases from J; junction bases left unmatched: 8. CDR1 GTSNPN and CDR2 SVGIG come from the germline V gene (reference sequence). The CDR3 loop is CAWSSGLAGFYEQYF. In DNA form, the CDR3 reads TGTGCCTGGAGTTCAGGTCTAGCGGGGTTCTACGAGCAGTACTTC.

This sequence joins TRBV19 and TRBJ2-5; 9 bases map to TRBD2. Germline CDR1 is LNHDA and CDR2 is SQIVND (reference sequence). The CDR3 sequence is 16 residues long. J lost 4 bases, V lost 5 bases, and 11 bases had no gene match. CDR3 sequence reads: CASSPPAGGGGETQYF. The DNA for the CDR3 is TGTGCCAGTAGTCCCCCCGCGGGAGGGGGGGGAGAGACCCAGTACTTC.